A selection of T cell receptor beta chains follows, all from one sample in a study of CD8 T cells in ankylosing spondylitis. A single record per CDR3 protein comes from TCRdb applying MiXCR to the 5' RACE reads. The sample carries 350,000 to 450,000 distinct CDR3 sequences, 20% to 25% recorded once. The material sequenced was blood, either unsorted or a sorted T cell fraction (not recorded which). These receptors all come from a male donor with ankylosing spondylitis or in good health (not recorded which). Each CDR3 is given with its conserved first and last residue. A D gene is named only where the DNA matches it firmly. Not every row has a clone size; where given, it reads once, few, many or a size class.

j_call clone_size cdr3_length d_call v_call cdr3_nt cdr3_aa
TRBJ2-3 few 15 TRBD2 TRBV20-1 TGCAGTGGTGAAGCCGGGACTAGCGTTCCAGATACGCAGTATTTT CSGEAGTSVPDTQYF
TRBJ2-5 . 13 . TRBV10-1 TGCGCCAGCAGTGGCCGGAACAAAGAGACCCAGTACTTC CASSGRNKETQYF
TRBJ2-3 few 20 TRBD1 TRBV28 TGTGCCAGCAGTCCGGACAGGGGGCGGGCGGGGGACTCTAGCACAGATACGCAGTATTTT CASSPDRGRAGDSSTDTQYF
TRBJ2-2 . 12 . TRBV20-1 TGCAGTGCTCCCAGGACTGGCGGGGAGCTGTTTTTT CSAPRTGGELFF
TRBJ2-7 few 11 TRBD1 TRBV29-1 TGCAGCGGTCGGGACAGCTACGAGCAGTACTTC CSGRDSYEQYF
TRBJ2-2 . 15 . TRBV7-8 TGTGCCAGCAGCTTTATAAGTATCGGCACCGGGGAGCTGTTTTTT CASSFISIGTGELFF
TRBJ2-1 few 17 . TRBV9 TGTGCCAGCAGCCCGAGGGGGGGAGCCCGCTCCTACAATGAGCAGTTCTTC CASSPRGGARSYNEQFF
TRBJ2-1 . 18 . TRBV21-1 TGTGCCAGCAGCGGCCGGGACAGCTATCTTTCAGTCTACAATGAGCAGTTCTTC CASSGRDSYLSVYNEQFF
TRBJ2-3 . 15 TRBD2 TRBV10-3 TGTGCCATCAGGGCTTCTAGCGGGGGGGTAGATACGCAGTATTTT CAIRASSGGVDTQYF
TRBJ1-1 . 11 . TRBV11-2 TGTGCCAGCAGCTTAGTCACTGAAGCTTTCTTT CASSLVTEAFF
TRBJ2-5 many 13 . TRBV10-3 TGTGCCATCAGTGGAGTCAGGGAGGAGACCCAGTACTTC CAISGVREETQYF
TRBJ2-1 few 14 . TRBV27 TGTGCCAGCAGTTTACAGGACAGCAACAATGAGCAGTTCTTC CASSLQDSNNEQFF
TRBJ2-5 . 16 TRBD2 TRBV4-1 TGCGCCAGCAGCCCCTTAGGTAGAGCGGGGAGCGAGACCCAGTACTTC CASSPLGRAGSETQYF
TRBJ2-2 . 18 TRBD2 TRBV20-1 TGCTGTGCTCTCCCCTTCGGCAGCGGGGGGCTACACACCGGGGAGCTGTTTTTT CCALPFGSGGLHTGELFF